Shown below are 27 T cell receptor beta chains from a single sample sequenced in a study of metastatic and nonmetastatic thyroid tumors. TCRdb re-analyzed the PCR reads using MiXCR. The sample includes approximately 44,000 clones, 25% to 30% of them seen just once. The entire patient cohort was treatment-naive prior to thyroid surgery. The sequencing input was blood. Receptors were obtained from a male donor with papillary thyroid cancer or a benign thyroid nodule (not recorded which). Some clones in this sample may be carry-over from other donors' samples.

For this clone: The junction and the germline gene differ at one end; a read error may be behind it. The chain links TRBV18 to TRBJ2-1; 7 nucleotides agree with TRBD2. This CDR3 comprises 14 residues. Germline assignment: CDR1 KGHSH and CDR2 LQKENI. The CDR3 protein is CAISLPSGGNEQFF. In nucleotides, the CDR3 is TGTGCCATCTCACTCCCCTCGGGGGGCAATGAGCAGTTCTTC.

The gene calls are TRBV18 and TRBJ2-3; D is unresolved. Between the trimmed V and J ends, which lost 3 bases and 2 bases, there was a span of 6 bases. Germline CDR1 is KGHSH and CDR2 is LQKENI. CDR3 length: 13 residues. Written as DNA, the CDR3 is TGTGCCAGCTCACCCTATTCCACAGATACGCAGTATTTT. Its protein product is CASSPYSTDTQYF. The whole variable domain, filled in from reference TRBV18 and TRBJ2-3, reads NAGVMQNPRHLVRRRGQEARLRCSPMKGHSHVYWYRQLPEEGLKFMVYLQKENIIDESGMPKERFSAEFPKEGPSILRIQQVVRGDSAAYFCASSPYSTDTQYFGPGTRLTVL.

The table lists this clone with many counts. The rearrangement joins TRBV11-2 to TRBJ1-1, with D possibly matching TRBD1 (5 bases). Deletions cut 5 bases from V and 6 bases from J, with 13 bases between. Per the germline V gene, CDR1 is SGHAT and CDR2 is FQNNGV. The CDR3 is 13 amino acids. This CDR3 reads CASSPGGGSEAFF. The CDR3 region has the DNA TGTGCCAGCAGCCCCGGTGGGGGGTCTGAAGCTTTCTTT. Combining the CDR3 with reference TRBV11-2 and TRBJ1-1 gives the whole variable domain EAGVAQSPRYKIIEKRQSVAFWCNPISGHATLYWYQQILGQGPKLLIQFQNNGVVDDSQLPKDRFSAERLKGVDSTLKIQPAKLEDSAVYLCASSPGGGSEAFFGQGTRLTVV.

The chain has TRBV6-2 or TRBV6-3 and TRBJ1-2, with D tentatively TRBD1 (6 bases). Germline V gene data show CDR1 as MNHEY and CDR2 as SVGEGT. V was clipped by 2 bases and J by 10 bases, with 11 bases between them. This CDR3 region has 12 residues. The CDR3 nucleotides read TGTGCCAGCAGTTACGCTAACAGGGTCTACACCTTC. The encoded protein is CASSYANRVYTF.

This clone was detected a few times. The rearrangement uses TRBV2 and TRBJ1-5; D is ambiguous. CDR1 is SNHLY and CDR2 is FYNNEI in the germline V gene. CDR3 size: 14 residues. Trimming took 5 bases from V and 6 from J, leaving 14 bases between them. CDR3 bases: TGTGCCAGCAGTAAGGGAGGCCTCTTTCAGCCCCAGCATTTT. It specifies CASSKGGLFQPQHF.

This clone was recorded at least ten times. The chain has TRBV20-1 and TRBJ1-1; D might be TRBD1 (5 bases). The CDR3 spans 12 residues. V gave up 1 base and J gave up 10 bases, with 13 bases separating them. Germline V gene sequence: CDR1 DFQATT, CDR2 SNEGSKA (reference sequence). The CDR3: CSARGQGLRAFF. As DNA, the CDR3 is TGCAGTGCTAGAGGCCAGGGACTTCGAGCTTTCTTT.

This clone was detected a few times. The chain couples TRBV2 to TRBJ2-7; the D gene is possibly TRBD2 (6 bases). V gave up 1 base and J gave up 6 bases, with 10 bases separating them. The CDR3 runs to 13 residues. In germline, CDR1 is SNHLY, CDR2 FYNNEI. This CDR3 is CASSEGRGLEQYF. In DNA, the CDR3 is TGTGCCAGCAGTGAAGGGAGGGGCCTCGAGCAGTACTTC.

As for this clone: The junction shows a germline mismatch at one end, possibly a read error. The J gene is TRBJ1-4, the V gene TRBV20-1, with D maybe TRBD1 (5 bases). Germline assignment: CDR1 DFQATT and CDR2 SNEGSKA (reference sequence). The CDR3 length is 15 residues. CDR3 loop: CSAREEERGNEKLLF. Here the CDR3 DNA reads TGCAGTGCTAGAGAAGAGGAAAGGGGAAATGAAAAACTGTTGTTT.

CDR3 in amino acids: CAIRPGSVKSGELFF. The CDR3 DNA follows: TGTGCCATCCGGCCTGGGTCAGTTAAGTCCGGGGAGCTGTTTTTT. The chain carries TRBV6-1 and TRBJ2-2; D not resolved. CDR1 and CDR2 from the germline V gene are MNHNS and SASEGT. The CDR3 sequence is 15 residues long. Trimming removed 10 bases from V and 6 bases from J, with 21 bases in between.

This clone was counted at least ten times. V and J are TRBV2 and TRBJ1-2, with TRBD1 matching over 12 bases. The length of the CDR3 is 14 residues. The germline V gene encodes CDR1 SNHLY and CDR2 FYNNEI. J lost 5 bases, V lost 6 bases, and 4 bases had no gene match. CDR3 in amino acids: CASRGQGARYGYTF. The CDR3 DNA reads TGTGCCAGCAGGGGACAGGGGGCAAGATATGGCTACACCTTC.

J is TRBJ2-1 and V is TRBV20-1; D not resolved. This CDR3 has 12 residues. CDR1 DFQATT and CDR2 SNEGSKA come from the germline V gene (reference sequence). With 6 bases removed from V and 7 bases from J, the gap between germline ends came to 13 bases. CDR3 in amino acids: CSAAAAANEQFF. In DNA, the CDR3 is TGCAGTGCCGCCGCCGCAGCTAATGAGCAGTTCTTC.

The CDR3 here is CSARDQLAGGSEQYF. The CDR3 region has the DNA TGCAGTGCTAGAGATCAACTAGCGGGAGGGAGCGAGCAGTACTTC. The chain employs TRBV20-1 and TRBJ2-7; 13 nucleotides agree with TRBD2. The length of the CDR3 is 15 residues. Losses at the gene ends were 0 bases for V and 6 bases for J; bases not matched to a gene: 5. Germline CDR1 DFQATT, CDR2 SNEGSKA (reference sequence).

Turning to this clone: Other DNA sequences of this sample code for an identical CDR3. The CDR3 nucleotides are TGTGCCAGCTCACCAGGTGTGTATAGTGAGCAGTTCTTC. Amino acid sequence: CASSPGVYSEQFF. This chain joins TRBV18 and TRBJ2-1; the D is unclear. CDR1 KGHSH and CDR2 LQKENI come from the germline V gene. The CDR3 length is 13 residues. The ends were cut back, 2 bases at V and 9 bases at J, with 11 bases in the middle. Supplemented by reference TRBV18 and TRBJ2-1, the full variable domain reads NAGVMQNPRHLVRRRGQEARLRCSPMKGHSHVYWYRQLPEEGLKFMVYLQKENIIDESGMPKERFSAEFPKEGPSILRIQQVVRGDSAAYFCASSPGVYSEQFFGPGTRLTVL.

Of note for this clone: A read error may account for a junction end that differs from germline. The chain couples TRBV20-1 to TRBJ1-1; the match to TRBD1 covers 9 bases. Germline CDR1 and CDR2: DFQATT and SNEGSKA (reference sequence). This CDR3 is 13 amino acids long. CDR3 nucleotides: TGCAGTGCTATGACAGGGGGGAACACTGAGGCTTTCTTT. Its protein is CSAMTGGNTEAFF.

This clone showed up just a few times. The J gene is TRBJ1-5, the V gene TRBV24-1; D not certain. CDR1 KGHDR and CDR2 SFDVKD come from the germline V gene. The CDR3 extends over 14 amino acids. The ends were cut back, 5 bases at V and 0 bases at J, with 7 bases in the middle. The CDR3 protein is CATSGLDSNQPQHF. The CDR3 nucleotides are TGTGCCACCAGTGGGTTAGATAGCAATCAGCCCCAGCATTTT.

Many counts were recorded for this clone. The chain couples TRBV10-1 to TRBJ2-1; 8 nucleotides agree with TRBD2. The CDR3 sequence is 15 residues long. CDR1 WNHNN and CDR2 SYGVQD come from the germline V gene (reference sequence). The V and J ends lost 5 bases and 8 bases, in that order; junction bases with no gene match: 11. The CDR3 coding sequence is TGCGCCAGCAGTCGCAGACTAGCGAACATGGATGAGCAGTTCTTC. Translating gives CASSRRLANMDEQFF.

In the case of this clone: An end of the junction does not agree with germline; a read error may underlie this. The chain links TRBV7-6 to TRBJ2-3; maybe TRBD2 (5 bases). Germline CDR1 and CDR2: SGHVS and FNYEAQ. CDR3 length: 18 residues. In nucleotides, the CDR3 is TGTGCCAGCAGGCCTACGCCCACTAGATCTTCTGACACAGATACGCACTATTTT. Encoded protein: CASRPTPTRSSDTDTHYF.

There are many counts of this clone. V is TRBV20-1 and J is TRBJ1-1; the match to TRBD1 covers 7 bases. In germline, CDR1 is DFQATT, CDR2 SNEGSKA (reference sequence). The CDR3 runs 13 residues. The ends lost 4 bases at V and 5 bases at J; junction bases unmatched: 7. The CDR3 DNA is TGCAGTGCTATCGACAGGGCGAATACTGAAGCTTTCTTT. Protein product: CSAIDRANTEAFF.

This CDR3 is CASSAKGSGLGGNTIYF. DNA of the CDR3: TGTGCCAGCAGTGCTAAAGGCTCGGGCTTAGGTGGAAACACCATATATTTT. This chain connects TRBV6-1 to TRBJ1-3, with unresolved D. The V gene lost 4 bases and the J gene lost 3 bases, with 19 bases spanning the gap. The germline V gene has CDR1 MNHNS and CDR2 SASEGT. There are 17 residues in the CDR3.

This clone appeared many times. This chain links TRBV19 with TRBJ1-1; possible D gene TRBD1, 6 bases. Germline CDR1 LNHDA, CDR2 SQIVND (reference sequence). V was clipped by 3 bases and J by 6 bases, with 14 bases between them. The CDR3 length is 14 residues. This chain's CDR3 is CASSIPGEWAEAFF. The CDR3 DNA sequence: TGTGCCAGTAGTATTCCAGGGGAATGGGCTGAAGCTTTCTTT.

The table lists this clone with many counts. The chain links TRBV7-9 to TRBJ1-2; D remains ambiguous. Trimming shortened V by 2 bases and J by 2 bases, and 9 bases separated the two germline ends. CDR3 length: 14 residues. Per the germline V gene, CDR1 is SEHNR and CDR2 is FQNEAQ (reference sequence). The CDR3 nucleotides read TGTGCCAGCAGCTTAACTGGGAACAACTATGGCTACACCTTC. This codes for CASSLTGNNYGYTF.

This clone is labeled medium-sized. The chain joins TRBV28 to TRBJ2-7; D remains unclear. There are 12 residues in the CDR3. The V end lost 7 bases, the J end lost 4 bases, and 11 bases lay between the germline ends. CDR1 and CDR2 (germline): MDHEN, SYDVKM. The DNA of the CDR3 is TGTGCCAGCAACCCCCGAGGATACGAGCAGTACTTC. Residues: CASNPRGYEQYF.

This clone was counted ten times or more. V gene TRBV20-1 combines with J gene TRBJ2-7; D is uncertain. Looked up from germline, CDR1 is DFQATT and CDR2 is SNEGSKA (reference sequence). Trimming removed 5 bases at V and 5 bases at J, with 19 bases between. CDR3 length: 14 amino acids. CDR3 nucleotide sequence: TGCAGTGCTGGATCTCTCGGGTTCCAGGACGAGCAGTACTTC. It yields the protein CSAGSLGFQDEQYF.

In this sample, this clone turned up a few times. This chain joins TRBV28 and TRBJ2-3; tentatively, D is TRBD2 (6 bases). CDR3 size: 16 residues. Between the trimmed V and J ends, which lost 6 bases and 2 bases, there was a span of 18 bases. Germline CDR1 MDHEN, CDR2 SYDVKM. The CDR3 DNA follows: TGTGCCAGCAGCCTAATCGGGACTTCATACACAGATACGCAGTATTTT. Protein: CASSLIGTSYTDTQYF. The full variable domain, with the rest looked up from reference TRBV28 and TRBJ2-3, is DVKVTQSSRYLVKRTGEKVFLECVQDMDHENMFWYRQDPGLGLRLIYFSYDVKMKEKGDIPEGYSVSREKKERFSLILESASTNQTSMYLCASSLIGTSYTDTQYFGPGTRLTVL.

This clone came up a few times. The rearrangement links TRBV28 to TRBJ2-1; possible D gene TRBD2, 6 bases. Germline loops: CDR1 MDHEN, CDR2 SYDVKM. The CDR3 consists of 15 residues. Trimming removed 5 bases at V and 9 bases at J, with 20 bases between. The CDR3 region is CASSPTGGSLGEQFF. Here the CDR3 DNA reads TGTGCCAGCAGTCCCACCGGAGGGTCTCTGGGTGAGCAGTTCTTC.

About this clone itself: One end of the junction fails to match germline, which may point to a read error. The CDR3 region is CASSHVDRDNEQVF. DNA of the CDR3: TGTGCCAGCTCACACGTAGACAGGGACAATGAGCAGGTCTTC. The chain employs TRBV18 and TRBJ2-1, with 7 bases aligning to TRBD1. The CDR3 totals 14 residues. Germline CDR1 reads KGHSH; CDR2 reads LQKENI.

In this sample, this clone turned up a few times. This sequence joins TRBV4-1 and TRBJ2-3, with D perhaps TRBD1 or TRBD2 (5 bases each). Trimming stripped 0 bases from V and 3 bases from J, with 10 bases between. In germline, CDR1 is MGHRA, CDR2 YSYEKL. CDR3 length: 15 amino acids. CDR3 protein: CASSQEGRATDTQYF. CDR3 DNA sequence: TGCGCCAGCAGCCAAGAGGGGCGGGCAACAGATACGCAGTATTTT.